The 30 T cell receptor beta chains below come from one sample, sequenced in a study of immune evolution from preneoplasia to lung adenocarcinoma. The data were produced by immunoSEQ multiplex PCR, yet TCRdb's version contains in-frame clones alone and is incomplete. The profile shows 10,000 or so clones, about 84% of them singletons. Sample: FFPE minimally invasive lung adenocarcinoma tissue. These TCRs come from a person aged 65 to 85 with lung adenocarcinoma.

This chain links TRBV5-5 with TRBJ2-7, with TRBD2 identical over 7 bases. V was pared by 3 bases and J by 3 bases, with 9 bases of the junction left unmatched. Germline V lookup: CDR1 SGHKS, CDR2 YYEKEE (reference sequence). The CDR3 runs 15 residues. CDR3 loop: CASSSDRTSFYEQYF. CDR3 sequence (DNA): TGTGCCAGCAGCTCTGACCGGACTAGTTTCTACGAGCAGTACTTC.

The chain joins TRBV28 to TRBJ1-1; no definite D call. This CDR3 has 12 amino acids. The germline V gene has CDR1 MDHEN and CDR2 SYDVKM. Trimming cost V 6 bases and J 0 bases, with 5 bases left between them. The CDR3 region is CASRTMNTEAFF. The CDR3 coding sequence is TGTGCCAGCAGAACAATGAACACTGAAGCTTTCTTT.

V is TRBV9 and J is TRBJ2-7; D might be TRBD1 (5 bases). V was clipped by 0 bases and J by 2 bases, with 12 bases between them. Looked up from germline, CDR1 is SGDLS and CDR2 is YYNGEE. CDR3 size: 15 residues. The CDR3 DNA follows: TGTGCCAGCAGCGTAGAGGCGACAGCTACCTACGAGCAGTACTTC. Amino acid sequence: CASSVEATATYEQYF.

The chain carries TRBV4-1 and TRBJ2-3, with TRBD1 identical over 11 bases. CDR3 length: 16 residues. V lost 4 bases and J lost 6; bases outside the gene matches: 9. Per germline, CDR1 MGHRA and CDR2 YSYEKL. CDR3: CASSPRDRGDSDTQYF. CDR3 in DNA: TGCGCCAGCAGCCCAAGGGACAGGGGGGATTCGGATACGCAGTATTTT.

The chain is built from TRBV6-1 and TRBJ1-1; weak D call: TRBD1 (6 bases). The CDR3 extends over 14 amino acids. The V gene's germline CDR1 is MNHNS and CDR2 SASEGT. The V end lost 0 bases, the J end lost 9 bases, and 14 bases lay between the germline ends. The CDR3 DNA is TGTGCCAGCAGTGAAGCAGTTTGGGGGGGCAAAGCTTTCTTT. It specifies CASSEAVWGGKAFF.

V usage is TRBV5-1 and J usage is TRBJ1-5, with a weak D call TRBD1 (5 bases). The CDR3 is 15 amino acids. V was clipped by 0 bases and J by 3 bases, with 10 bases between them. Germline V CDR1 and CDR2: SGHRS, YFSETQ. CDR3 nucleotide sequence: TGCGCCAGCAGCTTGGATGACAGCTACAATCAGCCCCAGCATTTT. It codes for CASSLDDSYNQPQHF.

The chain recombines TRBV10-1 with TRBJ1-2; D gene uncertain. Germline CDR1 WNHNN, CDR2 SYGVQD (reference sequence). CDR3 size: 13 residues. V was clipped by 3 bases and J by 3 bases, with 8 bases between them. The CDR3, as DNA: TGCGCCAGCAGTGATTACCGCGACTATGGCTACACCTTC. This gives the protein CASSDYRDYGYTF.

The rearrangement links TRBV27 to TRBJ2-3, with 9 positions matching TRBD1. The length of the CDR3 is 16 residues. V trimming: 3 bases; J trimming: 3 bases; junction bases outside the gene matches: 7. The V gene's germline CDR1 is MNHEY and CDR2 SMNVEV (reference sequence). The CDR3 loop reads CASSFGTGLGTDTQYF. CDR3 bases: TGTGCCAGCAGTTTTGGGACAGGGCTTGGGACAGATACGCAGTATTTT.

This clone appeared once. At one end, the junction sequence differs from germline, possibly due to a read error. The chain recombines TRBV30 with TRBJ1-1; 9 bases match TRBD1. The CDR3 covers 14 residues. In germline, CDR1 is GTSNPN, CDR2 SVGIG (reference sequence). As DNA, the CDR3 is TGTGCCTGGAGGGGACAGGGCGGTAACACTGAAACTTTCTTT. Translating gives CAWRGQGGNTETFF.

Comment on this clone: This same CDR3 is encoded by further DNA sequences in the sample. The rearrangement uses TRBV5-1 and TRBJ2-7, with D perhaps TRBD2 (6 bases). Germline lookup yields CDR1 SGHRS and CDR2 YFSETQ. V lost 5 bases, J lost 0 bases, and 9 bases lay in between. The CDR3 length is 13 residues. CDR3 sequence (DNA): TGCGCCAGCAGGGAGGGGTCCTCCTACGAGCAGTACTTC. As protein: CASREGSSYEQYF. Complete variable domain (other parts from reference TRBV5-1 and TRBJ2-7): KAGVTQTPRYLIKTRGQQVTLSCSPISGHRSVSWYQQTPGQGLQFLFEYFSETQRNKGNFPGRFSGRQFSNSRSEMNVSTLELGDSALYLCASREGSSYEQYFGPGTRLTVT.

V and J are TRBV19 and TRBJ2-5; a possible D gene is TRBD1 (5 bases). This CDR3 spans 13 amino acids. Trimming took 4 bases from V and 4 from J, leaving 10 bases between them. The germline V gene has CDR1 LNHDA and CDR2 SQIVND (reference sequence). CDR3 in DNA: TGTGCCAGTAGTAGCGTCCAGGGAGAGACCCAGTACTTC. Amino acid sequence: CASSSVQGETQYF.

This clone was counted a few times. CDR3 region: CACTLAGTDTQYF. The CDR3, as DNA: TGTGCCTGTACGTTAGCGGGAACAGATACGCAGTATTTT. The chain employs TRBV30 and TRBJ2-3; TRBD2 matches at 8 bases. Germline lookup yields CDR1 GTSNPN and CDR2 SVGIG (reference sequence). This CDR3 spans 13 amino acids. The trim removed 6 bases at V and 3 bases at J, leaving 5 bases unmatched.

This sequence joins TRBV18 and TRBJ1-1; D remains unclear. This CDR3 is 13 amino acids long. Germline V gene data show CDR1 as KGHSH and CDR2 as LQKENI. V lost 5 bases to trimming and J lost 2 bases, with 9 bases between them. CDR3 in DNA: TGTGCCAGCTCATCCGGCCGAAACACTGAAGCTTTCTTT. As protein: CASSSGRNTEAFF. Variable domain in full (rest from reference TRBV18 and TRBJ1-1): NAGVMQNPRHLVRRRGQEARLRCSPMKGHSHVYWYRQLPEEGLKFMVYLQKENIIDESGMPKERFSAEFPKEGPSILRIQQVVRGDSAAYFCASSSGRNTEAFFGQGTRLTVV.

The CDR3: CASGRTQNYGYTF. CDR3 sequence (DNA): TGTGCCAGCGGGCGGACCCAGAACTATGGCTACACCTTC. V usage is TRBV28 and J usage is TRBJ1-2; D call uncertain. The V and J ends lost 8 bases and 2 bases respectively, with 12 bases between them. There are 13 residues in the CDR3. Germline-derived CDR1 and CDR2 are MDHEN and SYDVKM.

V gene TRBV18 combines with J gene TRBJ2-5, with D unclear. The CDR3 consists of 13 residues. V was trimmed by 3 bases and J by 0 bases, leaving 5 bases between them. Per the germline V gene, CDR1 is KGHSH and CDR2 is LQKENI. In nucleotides, the CDR3 is TGTGCCAGCTCACCCGGATACCAAGAGACCCAGTACTTC. Amino acid sequence: CASSPGYQETQYF.

The gene calls are TRBV28 and TRBJ2-3; the match to TRBD2 covers 13 bases. Germline CDR1 reads MDHEN; CDR2 reads SYDVKM. After removal of 2 bases from V and 4 bases from J, the junction contained 3 bases not matched to a gene. The CDR3 sequence is 16 residues long. CDR3 residues: CASSLTSGGAADTQYF. Written as DNA, the CDR3 is TGTGCCAGCAGTTTAACTAGCGGGGGGGCGGCAGATACGCAGTATTTT. Filled out from reference TRBV28 and TRBJ2-3, the complete variable domain reads DVKVTQSSRYLVKRTGEKVFLECVQDMDHENMFWYRQDPGLGLRLIYFSYDVKMKEKGDIPEGYSVSREKKERFSLILESASTNQTSMYLCASSLTSGGAADTQYFGPGTRLTVL.

The chain joins TRBV19 to TRBJ2-7, with 14 positions matching TRBD2. V shed 6 bases and J 6 bases; nucleotides not matched to a gene: 7. Germline loops: CDR1 LNHDA, CDR2 SQIVND (reference sequence). The CDR3 is 15 residues long. The chain's CDR3 is CASSPGLAGDGEQYF. The CDR3 nucleotides are TGTGCCAGTAGCCCGGGACTAGCGGGAGACGGCGAGCAGTACTTC.

V gene TRBV28 combines with J gene TRBJ2-7, with a tentative D call TRBD2 (6 bases). The V gene lost 3 bases and the J gene lost 7 bases, with 13 bases spanning the gap. This CDR3 has 13 residues. Germline V gives CDR1 MDHEN, CDR2 SYDVKM. The CDR3 coding sequence is TGTGCCAGCAGTTTTGTCAGGCGGGGAGAGCAGTACTTC. Protein product: CASSFVRRGEQYF.

The chain employs TRBV5-8 and TRBJ2-3, with 11 bases lining up with TRBD2. Germline V CDR1 and CDR2: SGHTS, YDEGEE. V shed 0 bases, J shed 3 bases, and the junction held 3 bases outside the gene matches. The CDR3 runs 16 residues. CDR3 nucleotide sequence: TGTGCCAGCAGCTTGGTTAGCGGGGGGGCGACAGATACGCAGTATTTT. Translating it yields CASSLVSGGATDTQYF.

The gene calls are TRBV5-6 and TRBJ2-4, with D possibly being TRBD2 (7 bases). The CDR3 covers 15 residues. Trimming stripped 2 bases from V and 3 bases from J, with 12 bases between. The germline gives CDR1 SGHDT, CDR2 YYEEEE. CDR3 DNA: TGTGCCAGCAGCTTAGGGGGGGCAGTCAAAAACATTCAGTACTTC. Residues: CASSLGGAVKNIQYF.

V is TRBV15 and J is TRBJ2-3; 7 bases match TRBD1. The germline V gene encodes CDR1 LNHNV and CDR2 YYDKDF (reference sequence). V shed 8 bases, J shed 3 bases, and the junction held 14 bases outside the gene matches. The CDR3 runs to 16 residues. DNA for the CDR3: TGTGCCACCGCCTCTGGCAGCAGGGGACAGACAGATACGCAGTATTTT. Translating it yields CATASGSRGQTDTQYF.

The chain has TRBV19 and TRBJ2-1, with 10 bases matching TRBD1. CDR1 is LNHDA, CDR2 SQIVND, per germline (reference sequence). This CDR3 is built from 15 residues. V gave up 5 bases and J gave up 8 bases; unmatched junction bases: 9. The CDR3 loop is CASSARTGGAHEQFF. The CDR3 bases are TGTGCCAGTAGTGCGCGGACAGGGGGGGCACATGAGCAGTTCTTC.

J is TRBJ2-5 and V is TRBV7-3, with D possibly being TRBD1 or TRBD2 (5 bases each). V was shortened by 5 bases and J by 4 bases, with 17 bases between the two germline ends. Per the germline V gene, CDR1 is SGHTA and CDR2 is FQGTGA. CDR3 size: 15 residues. The CDR3 region is CASSPRQGRLETQYF. The CDR3 DNA is TGTGCCAGCAGCCCAAGGCAGGGACGGTTAGAGACCCAGTACTTC.

A word on this clone: At one of its ends the junction is not consistent with the germline gene, which may arise from a read error. V is TRBV5-4 and J is TRBJ2-2; 9 nucleotides line up with TRBD2. This CDR3 is 17 amino acids long. Germline V gives CDR1 SGHNT, CDR2 YYREEE (reference sequence). The CDR3 DNA follows: TGCGCCAGCAGCCAAGGGTTCCTAGCGGGGTCCACCGGGGAGCTGTTTTTT. Its protein product is CASSQGFLAGSTGELFF. The complete variable domain, with remaining parts taken from reference TRBV5-4 and TRBJ2-2, reads ETGVTQSPTHLIKTRGQQVTLRCSSQSGHNTVSWYQQALGQGPQFIFQYYREEENGRGNFPPRFSGLQFPNYSSELNVNALELDDSALYLCASSQGFLAGSTGELFFGEGSRLTVL.

This rearrangement joins TRBV7-2 to TRBJ2-5, with 7 bases lining up with TRBD1. V shed 8 bases and J 5 bases; nucleotides not matched to a gene: 11. In germline, CDR1 is SGHTA, CDR2 FQGNSA. The CDR3 has 14 amino acids. The CDR3 region has the DNA TGTGCCAGCCGGACATGGACAGGTGTGGAGACCCAGTACTTC. Translating gives CASRTWTGVETQYF.

The CDR3 spells CASSSPTREQFF. CDR3 DNA sequence: TGTGCCAGCTCAAGCCCGACAAGGGAGCAGTTCTTC. V usage is TRBV18 and J usage is TRBJ2-1, with unresolved D. From germline, CDR1 is KGHSH and CDR2 LQKENI. V lost 5 bases and J lost 10, with 12 bases in between. The CDR3 totals 12 residues.

V is TRBV18 and J is TRBJ2-2; 14 bases agree with TRBD2. This CDR3 spans 18 amino acids. Germline V gives CDR1 KGHSH, CDR2 LQKENI. Germline trimming cut 3 bases from V and 5 bases from J; bases unmatched to any gene: 8. The CDR3 loop is CASSPTGLAGVGTGELFF. Written as DNA, the CDR3 is TGTGCCAGCTCACCGACGGGACTAGCGGGAGTTGGGACCGGGGAGCTGTTTTTT. The variable domain in full, with the rest retrieved from reference TRBV18 and TRBJ2-2, is NAGVMQNPRHLVRRRGQEARLRCSPMKGHSHVYWYRQLPEEGLKFMVYLQKENIIDESGMPKERFSAEFPKEGPSILRIQQVVRGDSAAYFCASSPTGLAGVGTGELFFGEGSRLTVL.

J is TRBJ2-7 and V is TRBV2, with D uncertain. Germline lookup yields CDR1 SNHLY and CDR2 FYNNEI. V lost 7 bases and J 2 bases, leaving 9 bases between the germline ends. The CDR3 runs to 12 residues. In DNA, the CDR3 is TGTGCCAGCAACGCAGAAACCTACGAGCAGTACTTC. The encoded protein is CASNAETYEQYF.

The rearrangement uses TRBV9 and TRBJ2-2; 11 nucleotides match TRBD2. CDR1 and CDR2 from the germline V gene are SGDLS and YYNGEE. V was clipped by 3 bases and J by 0 bases; unmatched bases: 13. The CDR3 has 20 amino acids. The CDR3 protein is CASSAYLPGLAATNTGELFF. The CDR3 nucleotides are TGTGCCAGCAGCGCTTACTTGCCGGGACTAGCGGCGACGAACACCGGGGAGCTGTTTTTT.

This chain uses TRBV7-2 with TRBJ2-7; the D gene is possibly TRBD1 (5 bases). The CDR3 spans 14 residues. Trimming pared 6 bases from V and 0 bases from J, leaving 12 bases between. Germline lookup yields CDR1 SGHTA and CDR2 FQGNSA. The DNA for the CDR3 is TGTGCCAGCAGACCTCGACAGAGCTCCTACGAGCAGTACTTC. Its translation: CASRPRQSSYEQYF.